Shown below are 32 T cell receptor beta chains from a single sample sequenced in a study of cytomegalovirus exposure and HLA in healthy donors. The PCR contained 60 Vbeta and 13 Jbeta primers. Method: immunoSEQ multiplex PCR; TCRdb's copy keeps in-frame clones and lacks some. The data hold under 85,000 clones, with 76% observed a single time. Sequenced material: PBMCs. These receptors all stem from a man aged 18 to 29 in good health and CMV-seronegative.

In this sample, this clone turned up once. The gene calls are TRBV7-6 and TRBJ1-4; no clear D gene. Trimming shortened V by 0 bases and J by 8 bases, and 10 bases separated the two germline ends. This CDR3 is 14 amino acids long. The germline CDR1 and CDR2 sequences are SGHVS and FNYEAQ. In nucleotides, the CDR3 is TGTGCCAGCAGCTTAGCAGGGAGCTTAGAAAAACTGTTTTTT. This translates into CASSLAGSLEKLFF.

This clone was observed a handful of times. This chain connects TRBV14 to TRBJ1-2, with TRBD1 as a possible D gene (6 bases). There are 15 residues in the CDR3. The germline V gene encodes CDR1 SGHDN and CDR2 FVKESK. Trimming took 1 base from V and 4 from J, leaving 13 bases between them. The CDR3 spells CASSQGQTGVYGYTF. The CDR3 DNA is TGTGCCAGCAGCCAAGGACAGACAGGCGTCTATGGCTACACCTTC.

The chain joins TRBV6-1 to TRBJ1-2; D possibly corresponds to TRBD1 (6 bases). V lost 6 bases and J 5 bases, leaving 10 bases between the germline ends. The CDR3 length is 12 residues. Germline V lookup: CDR1 MNHNS, CDR2 SASEGT. CDR3 sequence (DNA): TGTGCCAGCAGCAGGGGTGGTTATGGCTACACCTTC. Translated, it gives CASSRGGYGYTF.

The CDR3: CASSPHEPGEQFF. CDR3 sequence (DNA): TGTGCCAGCAGCCCGCATGAACCGGGTGAGCAGTTCTTC. The chain recombines TRBV7-2 with TRBJ2-1; no definite D call. The CDR3 contains 13 residues. The germline V and J ends were trimmed by 5 bases and 9 bases, with 14 bases remaining between them. The V gene's germline CDR1 is SGHTA and CDR2 FQGNSA.

A single count supports this clone. The chain is built from TRBV27 and TRBJ2-2, with D tentatively TRBD2 (5 bases). This CDR3 has 14 residues. Germline CDR1 reads MNHEY; CDR2 reads SMNVEV (reference sequence). V gave up 7 bases and J gave up 6 bases, with 15 bases separating them. CDR3 bases: TGTGCCAGCACCTGGAGAGGGTTTGCCGGGGAGCTGTTTTTT. Its protein product is CASTWRGFAGELFF.

The chain carries TRBV2 and TRBJ1-6, with a possible D match to TRBD1 (5 bases). This CDR3 region has 15 residues. The V gene's germline CDR1 is SNHLY and CDR2 FYNNEI. The V and J ends lost 5 bases and 7 bases respectively, with 15 bases between them. The CDR3 coding sequence is TGTGCCAGCAGTTCGGCGCCGCGGGGGAATTCACCCCTCCACTTT. It translates to CASSSAPRGNSPLHF.

CDR3 residues: CASIGSYRGLGELFF. The CDR3 nucleotides are TGTGCCAGCATCGGGTCCTACAGGGGGTTAGGGGAGCTGTTTTTT. The V gene is TRBV9, the J gene TRBJ2-2; 8 nucleotides line up with TRBD1. The CDR3 is 15 amino acids. V trimming: 6 bases; J trimming: 8 bases; junction bases outside the gene matches: 12. From germline, CDR1 is SGDLS and CDR2 YYNGEE.

In its sample, this clone was seen a few times. The V and J genes are TRBV5-1 and TRBJ1-1; TRBD1 might be the D (5 bases). CDR3 length equals 16 residues. V lost 1 base and J 0 bases, leaving 13 bases between the germline ends. Germline-derived CDR1 and CDR2 are SGHRS and YFSETQ. This CDR3 is CASSLSQGPLNTEAFF. CDR3 sequence (DNA): TGCGCCAGCAGCTTGAGTCAGGGCCCTCTGAACACTGAAGCTTTCTTT. Drawing the rest from reference TRBV5-1 and TRBJ1-1, the complete variable domain is KAGVTQTPRYLIKTRGQQVTLSCSPISGHRSVSWYQQTPGQGLQFLFEYFSETQRNKGNFPGRFSGRQFSNSRSEMNVSTLELGDSALYLCASSLSQGPLNTEAFFGQGTRLTVV.

The J gene is TRBJ1-5, the V gene TRBV6-5, with D perhaps matching TRBD1 (6 bases). Between the trimmed V and J ends, which lost 6 bases and 7 bases, there was a span of 13 bases. This CDR3 region has 13 residues. From germline, CDR1 is MNHEY and CDR2 SVGAGI. The CDR3 nucleotides read TGTGCCAGCAGACTGGGACATCGACAGCCCCAGCATTTT. This codes for CASRLGHRQPQHF.

This clone has a single count. This chain uses TRBV27 with TRBJ1-2, with 11 bases that match TRBD1. This CDR3 region has 15 residues. Per germline, CDR1 MNHEY and CDR2 SMNVEV (reference sequence). The trim removed 8 bases at V and 5 bases at J, leaving 10 bases unmatched. DNA for the CDR3: TGTGCCAGCCGCGAACTGGGACAGGGGGTGTATGGCTACACCTTC. The encoded protein is CASRELGQGVYGYTF.

This clone turned up a few times. This sequence joins TRBV6-5 and TRBJ2-2, with 7 bases that match TRBD1. CDR3 length: 14 amino acids. Germline-derived CDR1 and CDR2 are MNHEY and SVGAGI. The V and J ends lost 0 bases and 11 bases, in that order; junction bases with no gene match: 6. This chain's CDR3 is CASSYSEGASELFF. CDR3 bases: TGTGCCAGCAGTTACTCAGAGGGGGCGAGCGAGCTGTTTTTT.

This clone was observed a few times. This chain joins TRBV5-6 and TRBJ1-2; D is undetermined. The length of the CDR3 is 14 residues. In germline, CDR1 is SGHDT, CDR2 YYEEEE. V lost 4 bases, J lost 8 bases, and 18 bases lay in between. The CDR3 nucleotides are TGTGCCAGCAGCCAAGAGCGTAGGAGGAGGGGCTACACCTTC. Amino acids: CASSQERRRRGYTF.

V usage is TRBV18 and J usage is TRBJ2-5, with D possibly being TRBD2 (5 bases). Germline lookup yields CDR1 KGHSH and CDR2 LQKENI. This CDR3 is 16 amino acids long. Trimming left V 0 bases short and J 5 bases short, with 16 bases between. This CDR3 reads CASSPPGGLAEETQYF. The CDR3, as DNA: TGTGCCAGCTCACCACCGGGCGGGCTAGCCGAGGAGACCCAGTACTTC. Full variable domain (missing parts from reference TRBV18 and TRBJ2-5): NAGVMQNPRHLVRRRGQEARLRCSPMKGHSHVYWYRQLPEEGLKFMVYLQKENIIDESGMPKERFSAEFPKEGPSILRIQQVVRGDSAAYFCASSPPGGLAEETQYFGPGTRLLVL.

The V gene is TRBV28, the J gene TRBJ2-5; 12 bases map to TRBD2. CDR1 is MDHEN, CDR2 SYDVKM, per germline. The CDR3 spans 14 residues. V trimming: 8 bases; J trimming: 5 bases; junction bases outside the gene matches: 6. CDR3 sequence (DNA): TGTGCCAGCGGACTAGCGGGGTTCTGGGAGACCCAGTACTTC. This gives the protein CASGLAGFWETQYF.

The genes are TRBV14 and TRBJ1-6; TRBD1 matches 7 bases. The V segment lost 3 bases and the J segment 9 bases; nucleotides outside the gene matches: 8. The CDR3 is made up of 15 amino acids. Germline assignment: CDR1 SGHDN and CDR2 FVKESK. CDR3 protein: CASSHAGGIISPLHF. The DNA of the CDR3 is TGTGCCAGCAGCCATGCAGGGGGTATCATTTCACCCCTCCACTTT.

The CDR3 nucleotides are TGCAGCGTTGGACTAGCGGGGGGGCCCGGGGAGCTGTTTTTT. This encodes CSVGLAGGPGELFF. J is TRBJ2-2 and V is TRBV29-1, with 14 bases lining up with TRBD2. CDR3 length equals 14 residues. From germline, CDR1 is SQVTM and CDR2 ANQGSEA. The V and J ends lost 4 bases and 6 bases, in that order; junction bases with no gene match: 1.

The chain is built from TRBV6-4 and TRBJ2-3, with D uncertain. Germline V gene lookup returns CDR1 MRHNA and CDR2 SNTAGT. The CDR3 covers 13 residues. The V end was cut by 3 bases, the J end by 6 bases, with 10 bases between. The CDR3 here is CASSERLLDTQYF. Here the CDR3 DNA reads TGTGCCAGCAGTGAGAGACTTTTGGATACGCAGTATTTT.

The chain carries TRBV2 and TRBJ2-7; possible D gene TRBD1, 5 bases. Germline lookup yields CDR1 SNHLY and CDR2 FYNNEI. The CDR3 runs to 12 residues. V lost 7 bases, J lost 3 bases, and 10 bases lay in between. This CDR3 reads CASNIQVYEQYV. The CDR3 DNA reads TGTGCCAGCAATATACAGGTCTACGAGCAGTACGTC.

The chain links TRBV30 to TRBJ2-7, with D possibly being TRBD1 (6 bases). The CDR3 is made up of 14 amino acids. The germline V gene has CDR1 GTSNPN and CDR2 SVGIG (reference sequence). The germline V and J ends were trimmed by 3 bases and 0 bases, with 12 bases remaining between them. The CDR3 is CAWSLQGSSYEQYF. CDR3 bases: TGTGCCTGGAGCTTACAGGGTAGCTCCTACGAGCAGTACTTC. Full variable domain (outside the CDR3, taken from reference TRBV30 and TRBJ2-7): SQTIHQWPATLVQPVGSPLSLECTVEGTSNPNLYWYRQAAGRGLQLLFYSVGIGQISSEVPQNLSASRPQDRQFILSSKKLLLSDSGFYLCAWSLQGSSYEQYFGPGTRLTVT.

The chain recombines TRBV6-6 with TRBJ1-5; D might be TRBD1 (6 bases). This CDR3 has 14 residues. V shed 4 bases and J shed 3 bases, with 10 bases lying between them. Germline-derived CDR1 and CDR2 are MNHNY and SVGAGI (reference sequence). The CDR3 DNA is TGTGCCAGCAGTTCGCGGACAGTCAATCAGCCCCAGCATTTT. Its protein product is CASSSRTVNQPQHF.

The chain uses TRBV7-2 and TRBJ2-7; D uncertain. CDR1 SGHTA and CDR2 FQGNSA come from the germline V gene. The CDR3 is 11 residues long. V was shortened by 5 bases and J by 2 bases, with 4 bases between the two germline ends. This CDR3 is CASSLTYEQYF. The CDR3 region has the DNA TGTGCCAGCAGCCTAACCTACGAGCAGTACTTC.

V usage is TRBV19 and J usage is TRBJ1-1; TRBD1 might be the D (6 bases). V was cut by 6 bases and J by 1 base, with 9 bases left in between. CDR1 is LNHDA and CDR2 is SQIVND in the germline V gene (reference sequence). The CDR3 length is 13 residues. CDR3 protein: CASRGAQNTEAFF. The CDR3 nucleotides read TGTGCCAGTAGGGGGGCCCAGAACACTGAAGCTTTCTTT.

V is TRBV7-2 and J is TRBJ1-5; D remains ambiguous. The CDR3 is 14 residues long. CDR1 and CDR2 from the germline V gene are SGHTA and FQGNSA. V was cut by 0 bases and J by 5 bases, with 8 bases left in between. In DNA, the CDR3 is TGTGCCAGCAGCTTAGCGCCGAGGGATCAGCCCCAGCATTTT. Translating gives CASSLAPRDQPQHF.

J is TRBJ1-5 and V is TRBV9, with unresolved D. Per germline, CDR1 SGDLS and CDR2 YYNGEE. The CDR3 sequence is 15 residues long. Trimming cost V 0 bases and J 0 bases, with 7 bases left between them. For the CDR3, the DNA is TGTGCCAGCAGCGTAGGAGGTGATAGCAATCAGCCCCAGCATTTT. It codes for CASSVGGDSNQPQHF.

The chain is built from TRBV7-9 and TRBJ2-7; D might be TRBD2 (7 bases). This CDR3 has 15 amino acids. Germline CDR1 SEHNR, CDR2 FQNEAQ (reference sequence). V dropped 3 bases and J dropped 4 bases, with 16 bases sitting between them. The CDR3 protein is CASSLGGGGVYEQYV. The CDR3 nucleotides read TGTGCCAGCAGCTTGGGGGGCGGGGGTGTTTACGAGCAGTACGTC.

The V and J genes are TRBV7-9 and TRBJ2-7, with 8 nucleotides matching TRBD2. V was clipped by 1 base and J by 4 bases; unmatched bases: 6. The germline CDR1 and CDR2 sequences are SEHNR and FQNEAQ (reference sequence). This CDR3 region has 15 residues. The CDR3: CASSLGQRGFYEQYF. The CDR3 nucleotides are TGTGCCAGCAGCTTAGGTCAGCGGGGGTTTTACGAGCAGTACTTC. Together with reference TRBV7-9 and TRBJ2-7, the CDR3 gives the full variable domain: DTGVSQNPRHKITKRGQNVTFRCDPISEHNRLYWYRQTLGQGPEFLTYFQNEAQLEKSRLLSDRFSAERPKGSFSTLEIQRTEQGDSAMYLCASSLGQRGFYEQYFGPGTRLTVT.

In its sample, this clone was seen once. The rearrangement joins TRBV9 to TRBJ2-5; 15 bases align to TRBD2. Trimming cost V 0 bases and J 4 bases; bases outside gene matches: 4. This CDR3 is built from 17 residues. Germline assignment: CDR1 SGDLS and CDR2 YYNGEE. The CDR3 spells CASSVAQGLAGGETQYF. The CDR3, as DNA: TGTGCCAGCAGCGTAGCTCAGGGACTAGCGGGGGGAGAGACCCAGTACTTC.

The CDR3 DNA reads as TGTGCCAGTAGTAGAACAGGGGGAGGCTATGAGCAGTTCTTC. It codes for CASSRTGGGYEQFF. The chain combines TRBV19 with TRBJ2-1; 8 bases are shared with TRBD1. The V gene's germline CDR1 is LNHDA and CDR2 SQIVND (reference sequence). With 4 bases clipped from V and 8 bases from J, the junction kept 7 bases outside the gene matches. The CDR3 runs 14 residues.

This rearrangement joins TRBV7-3 to TRBJ2-3; 8 positions agree with TRBD2. The CDR3 loop spans 16 amino acids. Germline V gene sequence: CDR1 SGHTA, CDR2 FQGTGA. The trim removed 5 bases at V and 4 bases at J, leaving 11 bases unmatched. The CDR3 bases are TGTGCCAGCAGCCCCCAGCGGCTAGCGGGTTCAGATACGCAGTATTTT. As protein: CASSPQRLAGSDTQYF.

This clone has just one count. The chain carries TRBV7-2 and TRBJ1-5; TRBD1 matches at 11 bases. V shed 5 bases, J shed 4 bases, and the junction held 4 bases outside the gene matches. The CDR3 is 15 amino acids. CDR1 and CDR2 from the germline V gene are SGHTA and FQGNSA. This chain's CDR3 is CASSPRDRGNQPQHF. The CDR3 bases are TGTGCCAGCAGCCCCCGGGACAGGGGGAATCAGCCCCAGCATTTT.

The CDR3 region is CASNGAGTATTDTQYF. The CDR3 DNA follows: TGTGCCAGCAACGGCGCCGGGACAGCGACCACAGATACGCAGTATTTT. The chain combines TRBV2 with TRBJ2-3; 7 bases map to TRBD1. Germline V gene sequence: CDR1 SNHLY, CDR2 FYNNEI. The CDR3 extends over 16 amino acids. The trim removed 7 bases at V and 2 bases at J, leaving 12 bases unmatched. Variable domain in full (rest from reference TRBV2 and TRBJ2-3): EPEVTQTPSHQVTQMGQEVILRCVPISNHLYFYWYRQILGQKVEFLVSFYNNEISEKSEIFDDQFSVERPDGSNFTLKIRSTKLEDSAMYFCASNGAGTATTDTQYFGPGTRLTVL.

The DNA of the CDR3 is TGTGCCAGCAGTTCCCCTGGACTACTCTACGAGCAGTACTTC. It encodes CASSSPGLLYEQYF. V usage is TRBV28 and J usage is TRBJ2-7, with a weak D call TRBD2 (6 bases). CDR1 MDHEN and CDR2 SYDVKM come from the germline V gene. V lost 4 bases and J 3 bases, leaving 13 bases between the germline ends. This CDR3 has 14 residues.